A selection of T cell receptor beta chains follows, all from one sample in a study of blood T cells in healthy people across ages. TCRdb redid the calling of the 5' RACE reads with MiXCR, one entry per CDR3 protein. The data show approximately 900,000 distinct CDR3 sequences, about 29% seen once. In addition, the sample was reused for a study of T cells of mothers and their children.

Material for sequencing was blood. The receptors shown here come from a woman aged 40 to 50 in good health. Both conserved end residues are part of each CDR3. D genes are given only for firm matches. The size field is filled for only some rows; it gives once, few, many or a size class.

j_gene	abundance	v_gene	d_gene	CDR3aa	CDR3nt
TRBJ1-1	-	TRBV15	-	CATSREYGRTNTEAFF	TGTGCCACCAGCAGAGAATATGGCAGGACGAACACTGAAGCTTTCTTT
TRBJ2-5	-	TRBV6-1	-	CASRAASTMQETQYF	TGTGCCAGCCGCGCGGCAAGCACTATGCAAGAGACCCAGTACTTC
TRBJ1-2	-	TRBV28	-	CASSLRGTYYGYTF	TGTGCCAGCAGTTTAAGAGGCACCTACTATGGCTACACCTTC
TRBJ2-5	many	TRBV6-6	-	CASSPQGKGQETQYF	TGTGCCAGCAGTCCACAAGGGAAAGGACAAGAGACCCAGTACTTC
TRBJ2-7	many	TRBV7-9	-	CASRGRSYEQYF	TGTGCCAGCAGGGGCCGCTCCTACGAGCAGTACTTC
TRBJ2-5	-	TRBV18	TRBD1	CASSPRTGIKIWETQYF	TGTGCCAGCTCACCACGGACAGGGATAAAAATCTGGGAGACCCAGTACTTC
TRBJ2-5	many	TRBV4-3	-	CASSQEWQQETQYF	TGCGCCAGCAGCCAAGAATGGCAGCAAGAGACCCAGTACTTC
TRBJ1-4	few	TRBV18	-	CASSPTSGGEKLFF	TGTGCCAGCTCACCCACGTCAGGTGGCGAAAAACTGTTTTTT
TRBJ1-5	-	TRBV3-1	-	CASSKKNQPQHF	TGTGCCAGCAGCAAAAAAAATCAGCCCCAGCATTTT
TRBJ2-1	few	TRBV6-5	-	CASSYSGVSSYNEQFF	TGTGCCAGCAGTTACTCGGGGGTTAGCTCCTACAATGAGCAGTTCTTC
TRBJ1-1	few	TRBV9	-	CASSAKTSRTLGTEAFF	TGTGCCAGCAGCGCCAAAACCAGCAGGACTTTGGGGACTGAAGCTTTCTTT
TRBJ2-2	-	TRBV9	TRBD1	CASSGRGGEFTGELFF	TGTGCCAGCAGCGGGCGAGGGGGCGAGTTCACCGGGGAGCTGTTTTTT
TRBJ1-1	-	TRBV7-2	TRBD1	CASSSTDRALAFF	TGTGCCAGCAGCTCCACGGACAGGGCGCTTGCTTTCTTT
TRBJ2-1	few	TRBV3-1	-	CASSRHSPAEQFF	TGTGCCAGCAGCCGTCACTCCCCGGCGGAGCAGTTCTTC
TRBJ1-5	many	TRBV20-1	-	CSARVGQTSNQPQHF	TGCAGTGCTAGAGTTGGGCAGACCAGCAATCAGCCCCAGCATTTT
TRBJ2-5	-	TRBV5-1	-	CASSGGTGGEETQYF	TGCGCCAGCAGCGGAGGGACCGGGGGAGAAGAGACCCAGTACTTC
TRBJ2-2	many	TRBV4-3	-	CASSRSSFSGELFF	TGCGCCAGCAGCCGAAGCTCCTTTTCCGGGGAGCTGTTTTTT
TRBJ2-3	few	TRBV6-4	-	CASSDSDSGSGTDTQYF	TGTGCCAGCAGTGACTCCGATAGTGGGTCCGGCACAGATACGCAGTATTTT
TRBJ2-1	-	TRBV29-1	-	CSVVSQTGYNEQFF	TGCAGCGTTGTATCTCAGACGGGGTACAATGAGCAGTTCTTC
TRBJ2-5	many	TRBV5-6	-	CASSFTGLEQETQYF	TGTGCCAGCAGCTTCACGGGGCTAGAACAAGAGACCCAGTACTTC
TRBJ1-6	once	TRBV7-2	-	CASSLGFSGRNSPLHF	TGTGCCAGCAGCTTAGGGTTTTCAGGGCGGAATTCACCCCTCCACTTT
TRBJ2-1	few	TRBV29-1	-	CSVEWLAGSCNEQFF	TGCAGCGTTGAATGGCTAGCTGGCTCCTGCAATGAGCAGTTCTTC
TRBJ2-5	many	TRBV9	TRBD2	CASSFSGGEAETQYF	TGTGCCAGCAGTTTTAGCGGGGGGGAAGCAGAGACCCAGTACTTC
TRBJ2-7	-	TRBV4-1	-	CASSQGFYGLSSYEQYF	TGCGCCAGCAGCCAAGGGTTCTACGGACTGAGCTCCTACGAGCAGTACTTC
TRBJ1-4	many	TRBV5-1	TRBD1	CASSPGTATNEKLFF	TGCGCCAGCAGCCCTGGGACAGCAACTAATGAAAAACTGTTTTTT
TRBJ2-4	-	TRBV7-9	TRBD2	CASSFGREAGDRNIQYF	TGTGCCAGCAGCTTTGGAAGGGAGGCGGGGGACCGAAACATTCAGTACTTC
TRBJ2-2	many	TRBV7-3	-	CASSPVDTGELFF	TGTGCCAGCAGCCCGGTCGACACCGGGGAGCTGTTTTTT
TRBJ2-1	many	TRBV7-9	-	CASSFPENEQFF	TGTGCCAGCAGCTTTCCGGAAAATGAGCAGTTCTTC
TRBJ1-5	-	TRBV19	TRBD1	CASNPDRGNQPQHF	TGTGCCAGTAACCCGGACAGGGGAAATCAGCCCCAGCATTTT
TRBJ1-4	-	TRBV2	-	CASRGMPNEKLFF	TGTGCCAGCAGGGGGATGCCTAATGAAAAACTGTTTTTT
TRBJ2-5	-	TRBV5-1	TRBD1	CASSLAAGQGAETQYF	TGCGCCAGCAGCTTGGCCGCGGGACAGGGGGCAGAGACCCAGTACTTC
TRBJ2-5	-	TRBV20-1	TRBD1	CSARGGQQETQYF	TGCAGTGCTAGAGGGGGACAGCAAGAGACCCAGTACTTC
TRBJ2-6	-	TRBV29-1	TRBD1	CSVETGQGISGANVLTF	TGCAGCGTTGAAACGGGACAGGGTATCAGTGGGGCCAACGTCCTGACTTTC
TRBJ1-1	-	TRBV28	TRBD1	CASSYRGRNTEAFF	TGTGCCAGCAGTTACAGGGGAAGGAACACTGAAGCTTTCTTT
TRBJ2-5	many	TRBV20-1	-	CSARDMKETQYF	TGCAGTGCTAGGGACATGAAAGAGACCCAGTACTTC
TRBJ2-7	few	TRBV2	-	CASTSGFSYEQYF	TGTGCCAGCACCTCAGGTTTCTCCTACGAGCAGTACTTC
TRBJ1-2	few	TRBV7-2	-	CASSLDHRTANYGYTF	TGTGCCAGCAGCTTGGACCATCGGACGGCGAACTATGGCTACACCTTC
TRBJ2-3	-	TRBV9	-	CASNLAGISTDTQYF	TGTGCCAGCAACCTAGCTGGGATTAGCACAGATACGCAGTATTTT
TRBJ2-7	many	TRBV7-2	-	CASTNSWYYEQYF	TGTGCCAGCACCAACTCCTGGTACTACGAGCAGTACTTC
TRBJ1-2	-	TRBV19	-	CASMTVPSGYTF	TGTGCCAGTATGACAGTGCCGTCGGGCTACACCTTC
TRBJ2-3	-	TRBV5-1	-	CASSWGDSETDTQYF	TGCGCCAGCAGCTGGGGGGACAGTGAGACAGATACGCAGTATTTT